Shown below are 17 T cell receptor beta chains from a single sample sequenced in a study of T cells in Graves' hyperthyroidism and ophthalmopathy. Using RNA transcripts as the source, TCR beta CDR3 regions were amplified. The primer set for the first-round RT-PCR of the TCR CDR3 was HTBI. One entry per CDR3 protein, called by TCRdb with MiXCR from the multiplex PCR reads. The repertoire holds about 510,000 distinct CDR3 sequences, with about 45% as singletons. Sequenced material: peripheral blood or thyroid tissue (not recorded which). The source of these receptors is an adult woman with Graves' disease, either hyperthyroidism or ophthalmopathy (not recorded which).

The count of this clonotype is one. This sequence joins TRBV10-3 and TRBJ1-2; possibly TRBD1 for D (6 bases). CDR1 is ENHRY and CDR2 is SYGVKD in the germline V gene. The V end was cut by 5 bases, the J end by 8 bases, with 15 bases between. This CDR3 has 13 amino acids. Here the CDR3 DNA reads TGTGCCATCAGTCCTGCGACAGGCTTGGGCTACACCTTC. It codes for CAISPATGLGYTF.

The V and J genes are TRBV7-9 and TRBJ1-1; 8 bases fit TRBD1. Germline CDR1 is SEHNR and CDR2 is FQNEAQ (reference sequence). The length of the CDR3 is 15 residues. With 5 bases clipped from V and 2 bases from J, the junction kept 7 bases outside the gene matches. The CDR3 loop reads CASSPPDRENTEAFF. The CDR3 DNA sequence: TGTGCCAGCAGCCCCCCGGACAGGGAAAACACTGAAGCTTTCTTT.

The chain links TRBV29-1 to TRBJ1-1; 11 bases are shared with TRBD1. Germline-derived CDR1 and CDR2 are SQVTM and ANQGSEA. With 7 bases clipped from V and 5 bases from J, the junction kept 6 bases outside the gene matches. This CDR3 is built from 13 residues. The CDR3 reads CSGMDRGRTEAFF. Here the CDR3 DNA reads TGCAGCGGAATGGACAGGGGGCGAACTGAAGCTTTCTTT. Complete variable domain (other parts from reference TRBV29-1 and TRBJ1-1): SAVISQKPSRDICQRGTSLTIQCQVDSQVTMMFWYRQQPGQSLTLIATANQGSEATYESGFVIDKFPISRPNLTFSTLTVSNMSPEDSSIYLCSGMDRGRTEAFFGQGTRLTVV.

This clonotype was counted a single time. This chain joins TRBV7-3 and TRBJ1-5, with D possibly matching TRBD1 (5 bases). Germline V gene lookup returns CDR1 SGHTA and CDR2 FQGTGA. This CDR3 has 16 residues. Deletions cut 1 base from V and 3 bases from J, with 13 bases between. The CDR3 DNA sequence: TGTGCCAGCAGCTTAAGGCAGGGAAACACCAATCAGCCCCAGCATTTT. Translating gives CASSLRQGNTNQPQHF.

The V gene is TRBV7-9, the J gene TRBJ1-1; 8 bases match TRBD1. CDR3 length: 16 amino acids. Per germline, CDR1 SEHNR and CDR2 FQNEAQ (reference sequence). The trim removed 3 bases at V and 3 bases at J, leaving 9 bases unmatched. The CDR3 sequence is CASSLGDRLHHTEAFF. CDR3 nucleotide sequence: TGTGCCAGCAGCTTGGGGGACAGGTTACATCACACTGAAGCTTTCTTT.

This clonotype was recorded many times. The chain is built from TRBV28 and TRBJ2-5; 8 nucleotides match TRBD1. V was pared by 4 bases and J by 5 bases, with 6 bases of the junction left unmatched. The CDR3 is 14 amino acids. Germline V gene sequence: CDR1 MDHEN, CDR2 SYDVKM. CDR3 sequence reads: CASSSRTGPETQYF. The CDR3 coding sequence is TGTGCCAGCAGTTCTCGGACAGGGCCGGAGACCCAGTACTTC.

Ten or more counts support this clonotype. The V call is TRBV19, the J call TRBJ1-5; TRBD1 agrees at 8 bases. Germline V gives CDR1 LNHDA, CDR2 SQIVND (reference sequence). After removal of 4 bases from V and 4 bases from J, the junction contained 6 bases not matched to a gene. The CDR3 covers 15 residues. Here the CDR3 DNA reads TGTGCCAGTAGTACAGGGACAGGTCTAAATCAGCCCCAGCATTTT. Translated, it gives CASSTGTGLNQPQHF.

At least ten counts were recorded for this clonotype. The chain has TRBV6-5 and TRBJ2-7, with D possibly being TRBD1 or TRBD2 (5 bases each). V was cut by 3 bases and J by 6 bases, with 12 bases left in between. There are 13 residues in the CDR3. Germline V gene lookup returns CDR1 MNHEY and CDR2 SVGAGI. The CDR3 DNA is TGTGCCAGCAGTTATCGAGGGGTGGGCGAGCAGTACTTC. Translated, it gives CASSYRGVGEQYF.

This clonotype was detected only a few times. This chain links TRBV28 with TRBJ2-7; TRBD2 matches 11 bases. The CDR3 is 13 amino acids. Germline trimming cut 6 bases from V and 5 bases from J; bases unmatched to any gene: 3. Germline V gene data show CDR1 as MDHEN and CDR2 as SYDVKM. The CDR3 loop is CASRLAGVHEQYF. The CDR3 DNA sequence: TGTGCCAGCAGACTAGCGGGAGTGCACGAGCAGTACTTC.

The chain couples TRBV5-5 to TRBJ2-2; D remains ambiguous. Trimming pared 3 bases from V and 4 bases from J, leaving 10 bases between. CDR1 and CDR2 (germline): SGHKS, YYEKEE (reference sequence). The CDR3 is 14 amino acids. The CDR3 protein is CASSSQRFTGELFF. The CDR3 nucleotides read TGTGCCAGCAGCTCACAAAGGTTCACCGGGGAGCTGTTTTTT. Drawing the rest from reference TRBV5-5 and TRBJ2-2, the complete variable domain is DAGVTQSPTHLIKTRGQQVTLRCSPISGHKSVSWYQQVLGQGPQFIFQYYEKEERGRGNFPDRFSARQFPNYSSELNVNALLLGDSALYLCASSSQRFTGELFFGEGSRLTVL.

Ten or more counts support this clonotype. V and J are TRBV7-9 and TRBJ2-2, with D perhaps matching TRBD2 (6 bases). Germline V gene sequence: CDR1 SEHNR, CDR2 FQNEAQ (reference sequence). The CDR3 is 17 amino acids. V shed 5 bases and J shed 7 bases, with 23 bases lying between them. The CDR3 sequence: CASSPSSSGPSGGELFF. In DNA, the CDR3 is TGTGCCAGCAGCCCGAGCAGTAGCGGACCTTCGGGCGGGGAGCTGTTTTTT.

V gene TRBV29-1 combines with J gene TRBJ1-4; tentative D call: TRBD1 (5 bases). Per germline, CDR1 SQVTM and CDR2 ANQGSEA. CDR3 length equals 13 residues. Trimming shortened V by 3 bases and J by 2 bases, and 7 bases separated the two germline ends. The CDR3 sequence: CSVEGHTNEKLFF. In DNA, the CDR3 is TGCAGCGTTGAGGGGCATACTAATGAAAAACTGTTTTTT.

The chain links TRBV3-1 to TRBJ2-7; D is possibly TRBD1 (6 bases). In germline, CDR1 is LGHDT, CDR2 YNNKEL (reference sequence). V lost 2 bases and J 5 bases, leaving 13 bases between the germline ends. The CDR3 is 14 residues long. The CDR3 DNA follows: TGTGCCAGCAGCCAATCTAGCAGGGGCAACGAGCAGTACTTC. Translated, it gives CASSQSSRGNEQYF.

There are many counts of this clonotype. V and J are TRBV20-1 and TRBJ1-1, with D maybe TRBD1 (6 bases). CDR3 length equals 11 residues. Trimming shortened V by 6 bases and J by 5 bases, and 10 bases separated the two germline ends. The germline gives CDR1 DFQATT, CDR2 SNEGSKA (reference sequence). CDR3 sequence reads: CSAFTGTEAFF. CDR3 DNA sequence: TGCAGTGCATTCACAGGGACTGAAGCTTTCTTT.

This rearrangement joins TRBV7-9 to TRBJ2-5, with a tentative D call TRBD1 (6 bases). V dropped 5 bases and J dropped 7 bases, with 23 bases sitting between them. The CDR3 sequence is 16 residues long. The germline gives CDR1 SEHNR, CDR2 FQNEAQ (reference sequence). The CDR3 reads CASSAGSGVLMGTQYF. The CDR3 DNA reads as TGTGCCAGCAGCGCCGGCTCAGGGGTATTGATGGGGACCCAGTACTTC.

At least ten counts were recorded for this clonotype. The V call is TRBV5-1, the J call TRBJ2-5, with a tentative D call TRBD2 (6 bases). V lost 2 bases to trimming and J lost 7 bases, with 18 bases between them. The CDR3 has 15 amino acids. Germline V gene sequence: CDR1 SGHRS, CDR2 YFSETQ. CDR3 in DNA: TGCGCCAGCAGCTTAGGGGCTAGCGAAATTGGGACCCAGTACTTC. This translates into CASSLGASEIGTQYF.

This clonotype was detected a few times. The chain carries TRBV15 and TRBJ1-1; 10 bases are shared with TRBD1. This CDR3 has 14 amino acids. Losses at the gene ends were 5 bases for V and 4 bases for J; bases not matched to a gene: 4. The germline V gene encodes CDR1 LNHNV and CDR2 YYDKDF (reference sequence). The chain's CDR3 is CATSWGQGITEAFF. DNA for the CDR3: TGTGCCACCAGCTGGGGACAGGGGATCACTGAAGCTTTCTTT.